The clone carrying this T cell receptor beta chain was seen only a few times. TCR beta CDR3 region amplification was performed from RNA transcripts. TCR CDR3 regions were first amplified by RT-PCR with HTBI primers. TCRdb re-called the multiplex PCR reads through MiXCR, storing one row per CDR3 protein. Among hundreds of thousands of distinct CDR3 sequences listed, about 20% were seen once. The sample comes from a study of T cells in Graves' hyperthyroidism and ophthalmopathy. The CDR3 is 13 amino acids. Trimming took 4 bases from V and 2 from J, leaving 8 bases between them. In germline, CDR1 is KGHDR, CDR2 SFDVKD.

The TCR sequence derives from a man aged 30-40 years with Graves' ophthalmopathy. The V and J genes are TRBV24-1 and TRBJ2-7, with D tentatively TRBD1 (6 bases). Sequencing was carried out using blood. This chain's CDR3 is CATSEQGTYEQYF. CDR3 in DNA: TGTGCCACCAGTGAACAGGGCACCTACGAGCAGTACTTC.